This entry lists 13 T cell receptor beta chains sequenced from one sample in a study of T-cell memory formation after mild COVID-19. TCRdb processed the 5' RACE reads anew with MiXCR; each CDR3 protein has one entry. The top ten hold about 40% of the sample, which has about 88,000 distinct CDR3 sequences, more than 20% seen once. What was sequenced was PBMCs or a T cell subset sorted from them (not recorded which). Every receptor here comes from a man in his late teens or twenties who had mild COVID-19 (a few samples of this study predate the infection). Cell type and time point are not known.

This chain uses TRBV3-1 with TRBJ2-1; the match to TRBD2 covers 7 bases. J gave up 10 bases and V 0 bases, and 3 bases lay outside the gene matches. The germline V gene has CDR1 LGHDT and CDR2 YNNKEL (reference sequence). There are 13 residues in the CDR3. The CDR3 loop is CASSQEGRGEQFF. In DNA, the CDR3 is TGTGCCAGCAGCCAAGAAGGGCGGGGGGAGCAGTTCTTC.

V gene TRBV7-9 combines with J gene TRBJ2-5; 8 bases are shared with TRBD2. Germline lookup yields CDR1 SEHNR and CDR2 FQNEAQ (reference sequence). The V and J ends lost 6 bases and 5 bases, in that order; junction bases with no gene match: 8. The CDR3 is made up of 14 amino acids. CDR3 protein: CASRSVASGETQYF. The CDR3 DNA sequence: TGTGCCAGCAGATCAGTCGCTAGCGGGGAGACCCAGTACTTC.

The gene calls are TRBV7-7 and TRBJ2-1; 8 bases match TRBD2. From germline, CDR1 is SSHAT and CDR2 FNYEAQ (reference sequence). The V segment lost 6 bases and the J segment 5 bases; nucleotides outside the gene matches: 15. The length of the CDR3 is 17 residues. CDR3 region: CASRKSQQLAAHNEQFF. Here the CDR3 DNA reads TGTGCCAGCAGAAAGTCCCAACAACTAGCGGCCCACAATGAGCAGTTCTTC. Full variable domain (rest looked up from reference TRBV7-7 and TRBJ2-1): GAGVSQSPRYKVTKRGQDVTLRCDPISSHATLYWYQQALGQGPEFLTYFNYEAQPDKSGLPSDRFSAERPEGSISTLTIQRTEQRDSAMYRCASRKSQQLAAHNEQFFGPGTRLTVL.

The chain is built from TRBV29-1 and TRBJ1-1; D is unclear. The CDR3 covers 11 residues. V lost 4 bases and J 6 bases, leaving 9 bases between the germline ends. CDR1 SQVTM and CDR2 ANQGSEA come from the germline V gene. CDR3 bases: TGCAGCGTTGTTGGCAGTGCTGAAGCTTTCTTT. It specifies CSVVGSAEAFF.

This clonotype was seen a handful of times. This chain joins TRBV7-9 and TRBJ2-1; possible D gene TRBD2, 6 bases. CDR1 is SEHNR and CDR2 is FQNEAQ in the germline V gene (reference sequence). The CDR3 is made up of 16 amino acids. The V end lost 6 bases, the J end lost 3 bases, and 18 bases lay between the germline ends. CDR3 sequence: CASSDIKGGVYNEQFF. Here the CDR3 DNA reads TGTGCCAGCAGTGATATTAAGGGCGGGGTCTACAATGAGCAGTTCTTC.

This clonotype was observed at least ten times. The CDR3 DNA reads TGTGCCAGCAGCTTGGCCGGGGGGGAGCGCGAGCAGTACTTC. It codes for CASSLAGGEREQYF. The chain couples TRBV7-9 to TRBJ2-7; 8 bases agree with TRBD2. From germline, CDR1 is SEHNR and CDR2 FQNEAQ (reference sequence). V lost 3 bases to trimming and J lost 6 bases; unmatched junction nucleotides: 7. The CDR3 runs 14 residues.

The V and J genes are TRBV7-9 and TRBJ2-7; unclear D gene. The CDR3 extends over 12 amino acids. Trimming took off 2 bases at V and 5 bases at J, with 7 bases between the two ends. CDR1 is SEHNR, CDR2 FQNEAQ, per germline (reference sequence). The CDR3: CASSLTGHEQYF. CDR3 nucleotide sequence: TGTGCCAGCAGCTTAACCGGGCACGAGCAGTACTTC.

The V call is TRBV27, the J call TRBJ2-3, with D perhaps matching TRBD1 (5 bases). The germline V gene has CDR1 MNHEY and CDR2 SMNVEV (reference sequence). This CDR3 region has 15 residues. The ends were cut back, 0 bases at V and 6 bases at J, with 13 bases in the middle. The CDR3 region is CASSLSIRGMDTQYF. In DNA, the CDR3 is TGTGCCAGCAGTTTATCGATAAGGGGAATGGATACGCAGTATTTT.

This clonotype showed up just a few times. The chain carries TRBV29-1 and TRBJ2-3; D may be TRBD2 (6 bases). Trimming stripped 4 bases from V and 2 bases from J, with 10 bases between. Germline lookup yields CDR1 SQVTM and CDR2 ANQGSEA. This CDR3 comprises 13 residues. The chain's CDR3 is CSVVGGNTDTQYF. In DNA form, the CDR3 reads TGCAGCGTTGTTGGGGGGAACACAGATACGCAGTATTTT.

J is TRBJ2-5 and V is TRBV29-1, with D perhaps matching TRBD1 or TRBD2 (5 bases each). The V end was cut by 3 bases, the J end by 4 bases, with 21 bases between. This CDR3 comprises 16 residues. Germline values: CDR1 SQVTM, CDR2 ANQGSEA. The chain's CDR3 is CSVEPTRDPRGETQYF. Here the CDR3 DNA reads TGCAGCGTTGAGCCCACCCGGGACCCCCGGGGAGAGACCCAGTACTTC.

The table lists this clonotype with a few counts. V and J are TRBV7-9 and TRBJ2-7; D ambiguous. Germline V gives CDR1 SEHNR, CDR2 FQNEAQ (reference sequence). The germline V and J ends were trimmed by 1 base and 2 bases, with 3 bases remaining between them. This CDR3 has 12 residues. CDR3 sequence reads: CASSLEPYEQYF. The CDR3 nucleotides are TGTGCCAGCAGCTTAGAGCCCTACGAGCAGTACTTC.

This clonotype came up a few times. J is TRBJ2-7 and V is TRBV4-1; 10 bases map to TRBD2. This CDR3 has 15 residues. Unmatched junction bases numbered 1, after V lost 2 bases and J lost 0 bases. Germline V CDR1 and CDR2: MGHRA, YSYEKL. The CDR3 sequence: CASSQSGGGSYEQYF. The CDR3 coding sequence is TGCGCCAGCAGCCAAAGCGGGGGGGGCTCCTACGAGCAGTACTTC.

J is TRBJ2-5 and V is TRBV5-1; no reliable D call. The V end was cut by 4 bases, the J end by 5 bases, with 12 bases between. This CDR3 region has 13 residues. Germline V gene data show CDR1 as SGHRS and CDR2 as YFSETQ. As DNA, the CDR3 is TGCGCCAGCAGCCCAGACGGCCGGGAGACCCAGTACTTC. Amino acid sequence: CASSPDGRETQYF.